This is a list of T cell receptor beta chains from one sample in a study of shared clonotypes between healthy human individuals. Sequencing was performed with immunoSEQ multiplex PCR; in TCRdb, only in-frame clones are kept and a portion is missing. This repertoire shows about 2.4 million clones, roughly 92% found once; its top ten account for 0.14%. The sample consisted of naive CD4+ T cells sorted from blood. All receptors derive from a man younger than 35 in good health. Both conserved end residues are part of each CDR3. A D gene is named only where the DNA matches it firmly. A clone size is listed for some rows: how often the clone was seen (once, few, many), or a class if it is expanded.

d_call: NA
j_call: TRBJ2-5
clone_size: NA
v_call: TRBV6-5
cdr3_nt: TGTGCCAGCAGTTACTCAGAGGGAGTAGGCCAAGAGACCCAGTACTTC
cdr3_aa: CASSYSEGVGQETQYF

d_call: TRBD2
j_call: TRBJ2-5
clone_size: NA
v_call: TRBV6-1
cdr3_nt: TGTGCCAGCAGTCGAGCGGGGGAAGTCCAAGAGACCCAGTACTTC
cdr3_aa: CASSRAGEVQETQYF

d_call: TRBD1
j_call: TRBJ1-2
clone_size: NA
v_call: TRBV27
cdr3_nt: TGTGCCAGCAGCCAGGGGGCAGGGCCTGGCTACACCTTC
cdr3_aa: CASSQGAGPGYTF

d_call: NA
j_call: TRBJ2-7
clone_size: NA
v_call: TRBV5-1
cdr3_nt: TGCGCCAGCAGCCCCCCAGGAAGCTCGATGGACGAGCAGTACTTC
cdr3_aa: CASSPPGSSMDEQYF

d_call: TRBD1
j_call: TRBJ1-1
clone_size: NA
v_call: TRBV9
cdr3_nt: TGTGCCAGCAGCTTCTCGACAGGGCGAAGCACTGAAGCTTTCTTT
cdr3_aa: CASSFSTGRSTEAFF

d_call: NA
j_call: TRBJ2-1
clone_size: NA
v_call: TRBV19
cdr3_nt: TGTGCCAGTAGTATCCCCCCCCCAACGGGAGTTAGTGAGCAGTTCTTC
cdr3_aa: CASSIPPPTGVSEQFF

d_call: TRBD1
j_call: TRBJ2-3
clone_size: NA
v_call: TRBV7-9
cdr3_nt: TGTGCCAGCAGCTTAAGGCAGGGGGTCCATTTT
cdr3_aa: CASSLRQGVHF

d_call: NA
j_call: TRBJ2-3
clone_size: NA
v_call: TRBV7-2
cdr3_nt: TGTGCCAGCAGCTTAGAGGGAGTAAATACAGATACGCAGTATTTT
cdr3_aa: CASSLEGVNTDTQYF

d_call: NA
j_call: TRBJ1-1
clone_size: NA
v_call: TRBV5-1
cdr3_nt: TGCGCCAGCAGCTTGGTTTGGGGCTTTGGGAACACTGAAGCTTTCTTT
cdr3_aa: CASSLVWGFGNTEAFF

d_call: NA
j_call: TRBJ1-2
clone_size: NA
v_call: TRBV6-1
cdr3_nt: TGTGCCAGCAGTATACCTGGTCCACCCTATGGCTACACCTTC
cdr3_aa: CASSIPGPPYGYTF

d_call: NA
j_call: TRBJ1-2
clone_size: NA
v_call: TRBV28
cdr3_nt: TGTGCCAGCAGTACCCAGGGGTTGGGCTATGGCTACACCTTC
cdr3_aa: CASSTQGLGYGYTF

d_call: TRBD2
j_call: TRBJ2-1
clone_size: NA
v_call: TRBV11-2
cdr3_nt: TGTGCCAGCAGCTCAATGGCTAGCGGGGGGGCTGAGCAGTTCTTC
cdr3_aa: CASSSMASGGAEQFF

d_call: NA
j_call: TRBJ2-7
clone_size: NA
v_call: TRBV28
cdr3_nt: TGTGCCAGCAGTTTAGCAAACCCCTACGAGCAGTACTTC
cdr3_aa: CASSLANPYEQYF

d_call: NA
j_call: TRBJ2-3
clone_size: NA
v_call: TRBV30
cdr3_nt: TGTGCCTGGAGTGTGACCGCGAGGGATACGCAGTATTTT
cdr3_aa: CAWSVTARDTQYF

d_call: NA
j_call: TRBJ2-7
clone_size: NA
v_call: TRBV7-9
cdr3_nt: TGTGCCAGCAGCTTTAGGCTCGACGACTACGAGCAGTACTTC
cdr3_aa: CASSFRLDDYEQYF

d_call: NA
j_call: TRBJ2-3
clone_size: NA
v_call: TRBV29-1
cdr3_nt: TGCAGCGTTGAGCAGGGTGCTCGCACAGATACGCAGTATTTT
cdr3_aa: CSVEQGARTDTQYF

d_call: NA
j_call: TRBJ2-6
clone_size: once
v_call: TRBV9
cdr3_nt: TGTGCCAGCAGCGTAGGCGACGGCTCTGGGGCCAACGTCCTGACTTTC
cdr3_aa: CASSVGDGSGANVLTF

d_call: TRBD1
j_call: TRBJ1-1
clone_size: NA
v_call: TRBV28
cdr3_nt: TGTGCCAGCAGTTTACAGGGGGCGGGCGCTGAAGCTTTCTTT
cdr3_aa: CASSLQGAGAEAFF

d_call: TRBD1
j_call: TRBJ1-6
clone_size: NA
v_call: TRBV27
cdr3_nt: TGTGCCAGCAGTTTATCGGGGGGACAGGGATCACGTTCACCCCTCCACTTT
cdr3_aa: CASSLSGGQGSRSPLHF

d_call: TRBD1
j_call: TRBJ1-1
clone_size: NA
v_call: TRBV27
cdr3_nt: TGTGCCAGCAGTTTTCGACAGGGAACCGGCACTGAAGCTTTCTTT
cdr3_aa: CASSFRQGTGTEAFF

d_call: TRBD1
j_call: TRBJ1-1
clone_size: NA
v_call: TRBV5-4
cdr3_nt: TGTGCCAGCAGCTTAAAGACAGGGGGCGCGACCGCTGAAGCTTTCTTT
cdr3_aa: CASSLKTGGATAEAFF

d_call: NA
j_call: TRBJ2-5
clone_size: once
v_call: TRBV5-1
cdr3_nt: TGCGCCAGCAGCTTGGCAGGGGGGGAGACCCAGTACTTC
cdr3_aa: CASSLAGGETQYF

d_call: TRBD1
j_call: TRBJ2-7
clone_size: NA
v_call: TRBV19
cdr3_nt: TGTGCCAGTAGTCCCGGACAGGGCGAGCAGTACTTC
cdr3_aa: CASSPGQGEQYF

d_call: TRBD1
j_call: TRBJ1-5
clone_size: few
v_call: TRBV2
cdr3_nt: TGTGCCAGCAGGGACAGGGTCAATCAGCCCCAGCATTTT
cdr3_aa: CASRDRVNQPQHF

d_call: NA
j_call: TRBJ1-4
clone_size: few
v_call: TRBV25-1
cdr3_nt: TGTGCCAGCAGTGTACCCGGGAATGAAAAACTGTTTTTT
cdr3_aa: CASSVPGNEKLFF

d_call: NA
j_call: TRBJ2-7
clone_size: NA
v_call: TRBV9
cdr3_nt: TGTGCCAGCAGCCCAAGTAATGCTAGGGACGAGCAGTACTTC
cdr3_aa: CASSPSNARDEQYF

d_call: NA
j_call: TRBJ2-5
clone_size: NA
v_call: TRBV18
cdr3_nt: TGTGCCAGCTCACCCCCTTCACAAGAGACCCAGTACTTC
cdr3_aa: CASSPPSQETQYF

d_call: NA
j_call: TRBJ2-1
clone_size: NA
v_call: TRBV30
cdr3_nt: TGTGCCTGGAGAACCGGGTACAATGAGCAGTTCTTC
cdr3_aa: CAWRTGYNEQFF

d_call: NA
j_call: TRBJ2-7
clone_size: NA
v_call: TRBV30
cdr3_nt: TGTGCCTGGAGTAAACAGGGGGGGCGGGAGCAGTACTTC
cdr3_aa: CAWSKQGGREQYF

d_call: TRBD1
j_call: TRBJ1-1
clone_size: NA
v_call: TRBV6-4
cdr3_nt: TGTGCCAGCAGTGACTCGTGGGGACAGTCGAACACTGAAGCTTTCTTT
cdr3_aa: CASSDSWGQSNTEAFF

d_call: NA
j_call: TRBJ1-2
clone_size: NA
v_call: TRBV6-5
cdr3_nt: TGTGCCAGCAGGCCCGACCTAGGGGACTATGGCTACACCTTC
cdr3_aa: CASRPDLGDYGYTF

d_call: NA
j_call: TRBJ2-3
clone_size: NA
v_call: TRBV5-1
cdr3_nt: TGCGCCAACAGCTTAGGGTCCACAGATACGCAGTATTTT
cdr3_aa: CANSLGSTDTQYF

d_call: NA
j_call: TRBJ2-2
clone_size: NA
v_call: TRBV11-2
cdr3_nt: TGTGCCAGCAGCTTAGTTGGGGTCCTAAGGACCGGGGAGCTGTTTTTT
cdr3_aa: CASSLVGVLRTGELFF

d_call: TRBD1
j_call: TRBJ1-5
clone_size: NA
v_call: TRBV10-2
cdr3_nt: TGCGCCAGCAGTGATACAGGGGCCGGACTCAATCAGCCCCAGCATTTT
cdr3_aa: CASSDTGAGLNQPQHF

d_call: TRBD1
j_call: TRBJ2-5
clone_size: once
v_call: TRBV19
cdr3_nt: TGTGCCAGTAGTATACCAGGACAGGGGGTGACGGAGACCCAGTACTTC
cdr3_aa: CASSIPGQGVTETQYF

d_call: NA
j_call: TRBJ2-6
clone_size: NA
v_call: TRBV5-5
cdr3_nt: TGTGCCAGCAGCTTGGCGTGGGGGCCTGGGGCCAACGTCCTGACTTTC
cdr3_aa: CASSLAWGPGANVLTF

d_call: NA
j_call: TRBJ2-7
clone_size: NA
v_call: TRBV30
cdr3_nt: TGTGCCTGGAGGGAAGCGCATTGGACCTACGAGCAGTACTTC
cdr3_aa: CAWREAHWTYEQYF

d_call: TRBD2
j_call: TRBJ2-3
clone_size: NA
v_call: TRBV7-9
cdr3_nt: TGTGCCAGCACCAACCGGCAGCGGGAGGGCCAGGAAGGCACAGATACGCAGTATTTT
cdr3_aa: CASTNRQREGQEGTDTQYF

d_call: NA
j_call: TRBJ2-2
clone_size: NA
v_call: TRBV21-1
cdr3_nt: TGTGCCAGCACCGACCCAGGGGGGCGCAGGGTCACCGGGGAGCTGTTTTTT
cdr3_aa: CASTDPGGRRVTGELFF

d_call: TRBD1
j_call: TRBJ2-3
clone_size: NA
v_call: TRBV10-1
cdr3_nt: TGCGCCAGCAGTGGGGGACAGGGGGGCGCAGATACGCAGTATTTT
cdr3_aa: CASSGGQGGADTQYF

d_call: TRBD1
j_call: TRBJ1-6
clone_size: NA
v_call: TRBV27
cdr3_nt: TGTGCCAGCAGTGCTGGGGACAGGAGCAGTTCACCCCTCCACTTT
cdr3_aa: CASSAGDRSSSPLHF

d_call: TRBD2
j_call: TRBJ2-7
clone_size: NA
v_call: TRBV10-2
cdr3_nt: TGCGCCAGCAGCCCCTGGACTAGCGGCTACGAGCAGTACTTC
cdr3_aa: CASSPWTSGYEQYF

d_call: TRBD2
j_call: TRBJ2-1
clone_size: NA
v_call: TRBV5-1
cdr3_nt: TGCGCCAGCAGCTTGGGTCTAGCGGGAGGGCCCGGCGAGCAGTTCTTC
cdr3_aa: CASSLGLAGGPGEQFF

d_call: TRBD2
j_call: TRBJ2-1
clone_size: NA
v_call: TRBV2
cdr3_nt: TGTGCCAGCAGTAGCGGGACCTACAATGAGCAGTTCTTC
cdr3_aa: CASSSGTYNEQFF

d_call: TRBD1
j_call: TRBJ1-1
clone_size: NA
v_call: TRBV4-2
cdr3_nt: TGTGCCAGCAGGTACACAGGGGGAACTGAAGCTTTCTTT
cdr3_aa: CASRYTGGTEAFF

d_call: NA
j_call: TRBJ1-2
clone_size: NA
v_call: TRBV7-2
cdr3_nt: TGTGCCAGCAGCTTAGCGCTTCAGGGTCGGGGCTACACCTTC
cdr3_aa: CASSLALQGRGYTF

d_call: NA
j_call: TRBJ2-3
clone_size: NA
v_call: TRBV30
cdr3_nt: TGTGCCTGGAGTGTACGTAGGGGGACCACAGATACGCAGTATTTT
cdr3_aa: CAWSVRRGTTDTQYF